These 5 T cell receptor beta chains were all obtained from the same sample, sequenced in a study of cytomegalovirus exposure and HLA in healthy donors. The PCR was carried out with 60 Vbeta primers and 13 Jbeta primers. TCRdb's copy holds only in-frame clones and misses some; the assay was immunoSEQ multiplex PCR. Of about 90,000 clones in the sample, approximately 88% were seen once. The sequenced material came from PBMCs. Source of these receptors: a man between 18 and 35 years old in good health and CMV-seronegative.

The rearrangement uses TRBV27 and TRBJ1-4; TRBD1 matches at 9 bases. The V gene end was trimmed by 0 bases and the J gene end by 7 bases; junction bases not matched to a gene: 3. The CDR3 is 15 residues long. Germline values: CDR1 MNHEY, CDR2 SMNVEV (reference sequence). CDR3 amino acids: CASSLSTGGGEKLFF. The CDR3 region has the DNA TGTGCCAGCAGTTTATCGACAGGGGGAGGTGAAAAACTGTTTTTT.

This clone has only a few counts. In DNA, the CDR3 is TGCGCCAGCAGTGAGAGAGAAGCGGAGCAGTTCTTC. Translated: CASSEREAEQFF. V is TRBV10-2 and J is TRBJ2-1; D is ambiguous. The germline V gene encodes CDR1 WSHSY and CDR2 SAAADI. The CDR3 runs to 12 residues. Between the trimmed V and J ends, which lost 2 bases and 10 bases, there was a span of 9 bases.

V usage is TRBV5-1 and J usage is TRBJ1-1; 7 bases agree with TRBD1. V lost 0 bases, J lost 7 bases, and 3 bases stayed unmatched. The CDR3 is made up of 13 amino acids. Germline loops: CDR1 SGHRS, CDR2 YFSETQ. The CDR3 nucleotides are TGCGCCAGCAGCTTGGGAGGGGGCCGTGAAGCTTTCTTT. Protein product: CASSLGGGREAFF.

V and J are TRBV6-1 and TRBJ2-7; D call uncertain. The CDR3 is 13 amino acids. The V end was cut by 10 bases, the J end by 5 bases, with 18 bases between. CDR1 MNHNS and CDR2 SASEGT come from the germline V gene. The CDR3 protein is CANSQPPHDEQYF. The CDR3 DNA sequence: TGTGCCAACTCACAGCCCCCTCATGACGAGCAGTACTTC.

The chain couples TRBV25-1 to TRBJ1-1; possible D gene TRBD1, 5 bases. This CDR3 is built from 14 residues. The V gene lost 7 bases and the J gene lost 3 bases, with 15 bases spanning the gap. Germline CDR1 is MGHDK and CDR2 is SYGVNS. In DNA form, the CDR3 reads TGTGCCAGCACAAAAACAGGACGGTACACTGAAGCTTTCTTT. It specifies CASTKTGRYTEAFF.